Listed below are T cell receptor beta chains from one sample, sequenced in a study of T and B cells in COVID-19 patients. TCRdb redid the calling of the multiplex PCR reads with MiXCR, one entry per CDR3 protein. The repertoire holds over 8,000 distinct CDR3 sequences, with about a third as singletons. Sequencing was performed on blood. The receptors stem from a human donor with active COVID-19. Both conserved end residues are part of each CDR3. The D gene is left open where the match is weak. Expanded clones are given a class, and other clones once, few, many or no size at all.

V	J	size	D	CDR3	DNA
TRBV30	TRBJ2-3	few	TRBD2	CAWTIGTSGVTDTQYF	TGTGCCTGGACCATCGGGACTAGCGGGGTCACAGATACGCAGTATTTT
TRBV19	TRBJ1-2	-	TRBD1	CASSMGSTGGPSYGYTF	TGTGCCAGTAGTATGGGTTCCACAGGGGGCCCGTCCTATGGCTACACCTTC
TRBV18	TRBJ2-7	-	TRBD1	CASSVPGQGTYEQYF	TGTGCCAGCTCAGTTCCGGGACAGGGGACTTACGAGCAGTACTTC
TRBV30	TRBJ2-5	few	-	CAWSVPPEGGETQYF	TGTGCCTGGAGTGTACCCCCGGAGGGGGGGGAGACCCAGTACTTC
TRBV6-5	TRBJ2-1	-	-	CASSYMGAGNEQFF	TGTGCCAGCAGTTATATGGGGGCGGGCAATGAGCAGTTCTTC
TRBV29-1	TRBJ1-1	medium-sized	-	CSVDKDRNTEAFF	TGCAGCGTTGATAAGGACAGGAACACTGAAGCTTTCTTT
TRBV20-1	TRBJ2-3	-	-	CSAYRQSTDTQYF	TGCAGTGCTTATCGACAGAGCACAGATACGCAGTATTTT
TRBV12-3/TRBV12-4	TRBJ2-1	-	-	CASSFTAGYNEQFF	TGTGCCAGCAGTTTTACCGCGGGCTACAATGAGCAGTTCTTC
TRBV5-6	TRBJ2-1	-	TRBD2	CASSATSGSSYNEQFF	TGTGCCAGCAGCGCGACTAGCGGGAGCTCCTACAATGAGCAGTTCTTC
TRBV14	TRBJ2-3	-	TRBD2	CASSQVRGLAGDTQYF	TGTGCCAGCAGCCAGGTTAGGGGACTAGCGGGAGATACGCAGTATTTT
TRBV5-4	TRBJ1-4	-	-	CASSIAPGLNEKLFF	TGTGCCAGCAGCATCGCTCCAGGGCTTAATGAAAAACTGTTTTTT
TRBV4-2	TRBJ2-3	-	-	CASSLRGGVSTDTQYF	TGTGCCAGCAGCCTAAGAGGGGGGGTTAGCACAGATACGCAGTATTTT
TRBV18	TRBJ1-4	few	-	CASSLGPQGGEKLFF	TGTGCCAGCTCCCTAGGGCCCCAGGGAGGAGAAAAACTGTTTTTT
TRBV5-4	TRBJ2-7	few	-	CASSWAAGYEQYF	TGTGCCAGCAGCTGGGCGGCGGGCTACGAGCAGTACTTC
TRBV19	TRBJ2-7	-	-	CASSIDEGFRYEQYF	TGTGCCAGTAGTATAGATGAGGGGTTCCGGTACGAGCAGTACTTC
TRBV6-1	TRBJ2-3	few	TRBD2	CATHSGEANTDTQYF	TGTGCCACCCATAGCGGGGAGGCGAACACAGATACGCAGTATTTT
TRBV7-4	TRBJ1-2	-	-	CASTPTGQTGYSF	TGTGCCAGCACGCCTACTGGACAGACGGGATACAGCTTC
TRBV24-1	TRBJ2-1	-	TRBD2	CATSDQPQRGVPNEQFF	TGTGCCACCAGTGATCAGCCACAGCGGGGGGTCCCCAATGAGCAGTTCTTC
TRBV6-5	TRBJ2-3	-	TRBD1	CASRGDRDLSTDTQYF	TGTGCCAGCAGGGGGGACAGAGATCTTAGCACAGATACGCAGTATTTT
TRBV30	TRBJ1-1	-	-	CAWTGFRPEAFF	TGTGCCTGGACAGGGTTTCGACCTGAAGCTTTCTTT
TRBV6-5	TRBJ1-1	-	-	CASSYSSGKAFF	TGTGCCAGCAGTTACTCCTCAGGGAAGGCTTTCTTT
TRBV13	TRBJ2-7	few	-	CASSLYRAYEQYF	TGTGCCAGCAGCTTGTACAGAGCCTACGAGCAGTACTTC
TRBV5-5	TRBJ2-5	once	TRBD1	CASSLGRGQRTQYF	TGTGCCAGCAGCTTGGGCAGGGGGCAACGGACCCAGTACTTC
TRBV30	TRBJ2-1	-	-	CAWTNLANNEQFF	TGTGCCTGGACCAATCTAGCTAACAATGAGCAGTTCTTC
TRBV27	TRBJ2-3	-	-	CASSLEVGDTQYF	TGTGCCAGCAGTTTAGAGGTTGGAGATACGCAGTATTTT
TRBV24-1	TRBJ2-5	-	-	CATSGSRGGKETQYF	TGTGCCACCAGTGGTTCTAGAGGAGGGAAAGAGACCCAGTACTTC
TRBV12-3/TRBV12-4	TRBJ2-2	-	-	CASYRTQGTTGELFF	TGTGCCAGCTATAGGACACAGGGTACGACCGGGGAGCTGTTTTTT
TRBV19	TRBJ1-2	-	TRBD1	CAGSFSTGVGGGYTF	TGTGCCGGCTCCTTTTCGACAGGGGTCGGAGGTGGCTACACCTTC
TRBV6-5	TRBJ2-3	few	-	CASRPAGSTDTQYF	TGTGCCAGCCGTCCCGCGGGAAGTACAGATACGCAGTATTTT
TRBV12-3/TRBV12-4	TRBJ1-1	-	TRBD1	CASGRTGVITEAFF	TGTGCCAGCGGGCGGACAGGAGTTATCACTGAAGCTTTCTTT
TRBV13	TRBJ2-7	-	-	CASSSAGGTYEQYF	TGTGCCAGCAGCTCAGCAGGAGGGACCTACGAGCAGTACTTC
TRBV7-9	TRBJ2-3	-	TRBD1	CASSSSRTGPTDTQYF	TGTGCCAGCAGCTCAAGCAGGACAGGACCCACAGATACGCAGTATTTT
TRBV24-1	TRBJ2-7	-	TRBD1	CDTAPGQGYEQYF	TGTGACACCGCCCCGGGACAGGGCTACGAGCAGTACTTC
TRBV5-4	TRBJ2-3	few	TRBD1	CASSLDRDITDTQYF	TGTGCCAGCAGTTTAGACAGGGATATCACAGATACGCAGTATTTT